This T cell receptor (beta chain) was recorded in a study of persistence of HIV-infected CD4 T cells. The libraries were made with immunoSEQ version 4 in survey mode. Template was genomic DNA at about 9.8 ng/uL, with up to 1 ug used per sample. Sequencing was performed with immunoSEQ multiplex PCR; in TCRdb, only in-frame clones are kept and a portion is missing. The table shows about 36,000 clones, with more than 70% occurring only once. About this clone: Its target is unknown.

Overlapping HIV-1 Gag 15-mer peptides at about 1 ug per peptide per mL were used. CD40L-negative CD69-negative CD45RO-high memory CD4+ T cells were sorted as populations depleted of antigen-responding cells. Germline CDR1 SGHRS, CDR2 YFSETQ. J lost 4 bases, V lost 0 bases, and 6 bases had no gene match. CDR3 length: 16 amino acids. The chain joins TRBV5-1 to TRBJ2-3, with 9 bases fitting TRBD2. Sequencing used cultured CD4+ T cells from PBMCs, obtained from a patient who received antiretroviral therapy. The sequence derives from an adult with HIV. The donor label of this sample is uncertain. The CDR3 DNA is TGCGCCAGCAGCTTGGCCGGGACTAGCCACGCAGATACGCAGTATTTT. Encoded protein: CASSLAGTSHADTQYF.